The next 27 T cell receptor beta chains were all read from a single sample in a study of cytomegalovirus exposure and HLA in healthy donors. Amplification used 60 Vbeta primers and 13 Jbeta primers. Produced via immunoSEQ multiplex PCR; TCRdb's table is partial and in-frame only. The sample has 87,000 or so clones. Sequences were obtained from PBMCs. These receptors were obtained from a man aged 50-60 years in good health and CMV-seropositive.

The V gene is TRBV18, the J gene TRBJ2-1, with 9 bases aligning to TRBD1. Germline loops: CDR1 KGHSH, CDR2 LQKENI. There are 15 residues in the CDR3. V was pared by 5 bases and J by 9 bases, with 11 bases of the junction left unmatched. CDR3 sequence reads: CASSMGQGLKSEQFF. CDR3 nucleotides: TGTGCCAGCTCAATGGGACAGGGCTTGAAGAGTGAGCAGTTCTTC.

CDR3 protein: CASSLWPAGESEQFF. CDR3 DNA: TGCGCCAGCAGCTTGTGGCCAGCGGGAGAGAGTGAGCAGTTCTTC. The gene calls are TRBV5-1 and TRBJ2-1, with 8 bases lining up with TRBD2. The CDR3 spans 15 residues. Trimming cost V 1 base and J 9 bases; bases outside gene matches: 9. CDR1 and CDR2 (germline): SGHRS, YFSETQ.

This chain connects TRBV18 to TRBJ2-1; the D gene is possibly TRBD2 (6 bases). Germline CDR1 is KGHSH and CDR2 is LQKENI. The CDR3 consists of 15 residues. V shed 3 bases and J shed 5 bases, with 14 bases lying between them. CDR3 loop: CASSPGRGLNNEQFF. Here the CDR3 DNA reads TGTGCCAGCTCACCGGGCCGGGGACTCAACAATGAGCAGTTCTTC.

The chain couples TRBV7-9 to TRBJ2-1; 8 nucleotides match TRBD2. Germline V lookup: CDR1 SEHNR, CDR2 FQNEAQ (reference sequence). This CDR3 contains 15 residues. V lost 3 bases, J lost 7 bases, and 8 bases stayed unmatched. The DNA for the CDR3 is TGTGCCAGCAGCTTGGCTAGCGGGTTTCAGAATGAGCAGTTCTTC. This encodes CASSLASGFQNEQFF.

This chain connects TRBV30 to TRBJ2-3; perhaps TRBD2 as D (5 bases). The V gene lost 4 bases and the J gene lost 4 bases, with 18 bases spanning the gap. Germline CDR1 GTSNPN, CDR2 SVGIG (reference sequence). CDR3 length: 15 residues. CDR3 amino acids: CAWMVEGGVADTQYF. The CDR3 DNA sequence: TGTGCCTGGATGGTTGAGGGTGGTGTGGCAGATACGCAGTATTTT.

The chain combines TRBV7-8 with TRBJ1-2, with 9 bases fitting TRBD1. The J segment lost 9 bases and the V segment lost 5 bases, leaving 16 bases of the junction unmatched. Germline V lookup: CDR1 SGHVS, CDR2 FQNEAQ. This CDR3 is 16 amino acids long. Here the CDR3 reads CASSDRDRVLANSYTF. In DNA, the CDR3 is TGTGCCAGCAGCGACCGGGACAGGGTTTTGGCTAATAGCTACACCTTC.

The chain is built from TRBV18 and TRBJ1-1; tentative D call: TRBD1 (6 bases). V was shortened by 3 bases and J by 1 base, with 12 bases between the two germline ends. Germline values: CDR1 KGHSH, CDR2 LQKENI. This CDR3 is 15 amino acids long. CDR3 loop: CASSPPDRRNTEAFF. The CDR3 nucleotides are TGTGCCAGCTCACCCCCGGACAGACGGAACACTGAAGCTTTCTTT.

This chain connects TRBV10-3 to TRBJ2-1; a weak D match, TRBD2 (5 bases). Deletions cut 6 bases from V and 1 base from J, with 16 bases between. The germline V gene has CDR1 ENHRY and CDR2 SYGVKD. The CDR3 consists of 16 residues. The chain's CDR3 is CAIRTTLAGSYNEQFF. The CDR3 bases are TGTGCCATCAGGACTACTCTAGCTGGGTCCTACAATGAGCAGTTCTTC.

The chain couples TRBV19 to TRBJ1-3, with 8 nucleotides matching TRBD1. Germline loops: CDR1 LNHDA, CDR2 SQIVND (reference sequence). Trimming took 5 bases from V and 0 from J; bases not matched to a gene: 6. The CDR3 is made up of 16 amino acids. The chain's CDR3 is CASSRGTGLSGNTIYF. The DNA for the CDR3 is TGTGCCAGTAGTCGGGGGACAGGTCTCTCTGGAAACACCATATATTTT.

The chain joins TRBV14 to TRBJ1-2; TRBD1 agrees at 9 bases. The junction had 4 bases not matched to a gene; V was cut back by 4 bases and J by 4 bases. CDR1 and CDR2 from the germline V gene are SGHDN and FVKESK. The length of the CDR3 is 14 residues. CDR3 in DNA: TGTGCCAGCAGCCTCATGGGACAGGGCTATGGCTACACCTTC. Its translation is CASSLMGQGYGYTF.

V and J are TRBV10-3 and TRBJ2-1; 12 bases match TRBD2. The CDR3 is 18 amino acids. Per germline, CDR1 ENHRY and CDR2 SYGVKD. V lost 6 bases, J lost 7 bases, and 16 bases stayed unmatched. The CDR3 DNA follows: TGTGCCATCAGCCCCGGGACTCAGACTAGCGGGAGATTAAATGAGCAGTTCTTC. Translated, it gives CAISPGTQTSGRLNEQFF.

V is TRBV19 and J is TRBJ2-7; 7 positions agree with TRBD1. Germline V gene data show CDR1 as LNHDA and CDR2 as SQIVND (reference sequence). Losses at the gene ends were 8 bases for V and 3 bases for J; bases not matched to a gene: 13. The CDR3 has 15 amino acids. CDR3: CASSDPPGGSYEQYF. Here the CDR3 DNA reads TGTGCCAGTTCTGACCCCCCAGGGGGTAGCTACGAGCAGTACTTC.

The chain recombines TRBV19 with TRBJ2-4, with 8 positions matching TRBD2. The CDR3 has 15 residues. From germline, CDR1 is LNHDA and CDR2 SQIVND (reference sequence). Trimming took 5 bases from V and 11 from J; bases not matched to a gene: 14. In nucleotides, the CDR3 is TGTGCCAGTAGTCCTCTCGACGGGGGGGTACGTGTTCAGTACTTC. Protein sequence: CASSPLDGGVRVQYF.

The genes are TRBV30 and TRBJ1-5; 9 bases align to TRBD1. V was clipped by 5 bases and J by 4 bases; unmatched bases: 6. From germline, CDR1 is GTSNPN and CDR2 SVGIG (reference sequence). The CDR3 length is 14 residues. The CDR3 DNA sequence: TGTGCCTGGGGTCCGGGACAGGGTAATCAGCCCCAGCATTTT. It encodes CAWGPGQGNQPQHF. Looking up the rest from reference TRBV30 and TRBJ1-5 gives the full variable domain: SQTIHQWPATLVQPVGSPLSLECTVEGTSNPNLYWYRQAAGRGLQLLFYSVGIGQISSEVPQNLSASRPQDRQFILSSKKLLLSDSGFYLCAWGPGQGNQPQHFGDGTRLSIL.

This chain's CDR3 is CSGGDLTFEQFF. For the CDR3, the DNA is TGCAGCGGGGGGGACCTTACTTTTGAGCAGTTCTTC. The chain has TRBV29-1 and TRBJ2-1; the D gene is possibly TRBD2 (6 bases). Trimming pared 7 bases from V and 9 bases from J, leaving 16 bases between. CDR3 length equals 12 residues. CDR1 is SQVTM and CDR2 is ANQGSEA in the germline V gene.

The rearrangement links TRBV19 to TRBJ2-6, with D perhaps matching TRBD1 (5 bases). There are 13 residues in the CDR3. Looked up from germline, CDR1 is LNHDA and CDR2 is SQIVND (reference sequence). Trimming cost V 8 bases and J 12 bases, with 17 bases left between them. CDR3 in DNA: TGTGCCAGTCAGGGCAGGGAAACGACCGTCCTGACTTTC. This codes for CASQGRETTVLTF. Full variable domain (missing parts from reference TRBV19 and TRBJ2-6): DGGITQSPKYLFRKEGQNVTLSCEQNLNHDAMYWYRQDPGQGLRLIYYSQIVNDFQKGDIAEGYSVSREKKESFPLTVTSAQKNPTAFYLCASQGRETTVLTFGAGSRLTVL.

This chain links TRBV7-8 with TRBJ1-5; 8 positions agree with TRBD1. Losses at the gene ends were 2 bases for V and 6 bases for J; bases not matched to a gene: 3. This CDR3 region has 14 residues. Germline values: CDR1 SGHVS, CDR2 FQNEAQ. The DNA for the CDR3 is TGTGCCAGCAGCTTATTCCAGGGGGCTCAGCCCCAGCATTTT. The encoded protein is CASSLFQGAQPQHF.

This chain links TRBV5-1 with TRBJ1-1, with TRBD1 matching 7 bases. Per the germline V gene, CDR1 is SGHRS and CDR2 is YFSETQ. The CDR3 is made up of 13 amino acids. Losses at the gene ends were 2 bases for V and 5 bases for J; bases not matched to a gene: 3. For the CDR3, the DNA is TGCGCCAGCAGCTTTACAGGGGAAACTGAAGCTTTCTTT. Protein product: CASSFTGETEAFF.

This rearrangement joins TRBV19 to TRBJ1-5; weak D call: TRBD1 (6 bases). In germline, CDR1 is LNHDA, CDR2 SQIVND (reference sequence). The CDR3 length is 17 residues. V lost 3 bases, J lost 6 bases, and 21 bases lay in between. The CDR3 DNA is TGTGCCAGTAGTATCCCTCCGGGGAGGGGGGAGGGTCAGCCCCAGCATTTT. Protein sequence: CASSIPPGRGEGQPQHF.

The chain recombines TRBV2 with TRBJ1-1; TRBD1 aligns across 7 bases. CDR1 and CDR2 from the germline V gene are SNHLY and FYNNEI. The CDR3 has 15 residues. V shed 6 bases, J shed 1 base, and the junction held 8 bases outside the gene matches. The CDR3 nucleotides read TGTGCCAGCAGGCGCGGAGGGGGCGGGAACACTGAAGCTTTCTTT. Protein: CASRRGGGGNTEAFF. The full variable domain, rest sourced from reference TRBV2 and TRBJ1-1, is EPEVTQTPSHQVTQMGQEVILRCVPISNHLYFYWYRQILGQKVEFLVSFYNNEISEKSEIFDDQFSVERPDGSNFTLKIRSTKLEDSAMYFCASRRGGGGNTEAFFGQGTRLTVV.

The V gene is TRBV18, the J gene TRBJ2-1; unclear D gene. The germline V and J ends were trimmed by 3 bases and 3 bases, with 9 bases remaining between them. Germline V gene lookup returns CDR1 KGHSH and CDR2 LQKENI. The CDR3 contains 14 residues. DNA of the CDR3: TGTGCCAGCTCACCTCGCGGTCGCTACAATGAGCAGTTCTTC. Translation gives CASSPRGRYNEQFF.

V and J are TRBV6-5 and TRBJ2-3; D remains ambiguous. Germline CDR1 and CDR2: MNHEY and SVGAGI. Trimming cost V 2 bases and J 0 bases, with 6 bases left between them. The CDR3 has 14 amino acids. CDR3 nucleotides: TGTGCCAGCAGTTACCGTTCTAGCACAGATACGCAGTATTTT. Translated: CASSYRSSTDTQYF.

V is TRBV28 and J is TRBJ1-1; no reliable D call. With 3 bases removed from V and 3 bases from J, the gap between germline ends came to 5 bases. This CDR3 region has 12 residues. Per germline, CDR1 MDHEN and CDR2 SYDVKM. The CDR3 region is CASSFVHTEAFF. CDR3 in DNA: TGTGCCAGCAGTTTCGTTCACACTGAAGCTTTCTTT. Drawing the rest from reference TRBV28 and TRBJ1-1, the complete variable domain is DVKVTQSSRYLVKRTGEKVFLECVQDMDHENMFWYRQDPGLGLRLIYFSYDVKMKEKGDIPEGYSVSREKKERFSLILESASTNQTSMYLCASSFVHTEAFFGQGTRLTVV.

The chain has TRBV9 and TRBJ2-1; 11 bases are shared with TRBD2. The CDR3 loop spans 16 amino acids. Germline V gene sequence: CDR1 SGDLS, CDR2 YYNGEE. The ends lost 4 bases at V and 3 bases at J; junction bases unmatched: 6. The CDR3 DNA sequence: TGTGCCAGCAGCCCCGGGACTAGCGGACTCTACAATGAGCAGTTCTTC. As protein: CASSPGTSGLYNEQFF.

J is TRBJ2-7 and V is TRBV5-5; D ambiguous. Between the trimmed V and J ends, which lost 0 bases and 5 bases, there was a span of 9 bases. This CDR3 region has 13 residues. The germline V gene encodes CDR1 SGHKS and CDR2 YYEKEE (reference sequence). The CDR3 here is CASSLGRDNEQYF. Here the CDR3 DNA reads TGTGCCAGCAGCTTGGGCCGAGACAACGAGCAGTACTTC. Complete variable domain (other parts from reference TRBV5-5 and TRBJ2-7): DAGVTQSPTHLIKTRGQQVTLRCSPISGHKSVSWYQQVLGQGPQFIFQYYEKEERGRGNFPDRFSARQFPNYSSELNVNALLLGDSALYLCASSLGRDNEQYFGPGTRLTVT.

Note on this clone: One end of the junction varies from germline; a read error may be responsible. The chain joins TRBV18 to TRBJ1-5; 7 bases fit TRBD1. Germline V gene sequence: CDR1 KGHSH, CDR2 LQKENI. The CDR3 runs 16 residues. The CDR3 here is CVSSPLKGDRDQPQHF. CDR3 sequence (DNA): TGTGTCAGCTCACCACTCAAAGGGGACAGAGATCAGCCCCAGCATTTT.

This rearrangement joins TRBV19 to TRBJ2-1; TRBD2 aligns across 11 bases. Trimming removed 4 bases from V and 9 bases from J; junction bases left unmatched: 8. Germline assignment: CDR1 LNHDA and CDR2 SQIVND (reference sequence). The CDR3 consists of 15 residues. The CDR3 bases are TGTGCCAGTAGTAGAAGACTAGCGGGAATGGGTGAGCAGTTCTTC. Protein: CASSRRLAGMGEQFF.